The source of this T cell receptor (beta chain) is a study of blood T cell repertoires in COVID-19. Turning to the study itself: Material from acute and convalescent COVID-19 was sourced from the United States, Italy and Spain. PBMCs, B-cell-depleted T cells, or T cells provided the cDNA or gDNA that made up the material.

In germline, CDR1 is SQVTM, CDR2 ANQGSEA. V was shortened by 6 bases and J by 7 bases, with 10 bases between the two germline ends. There are 12 residues in the CDR3. Methods used by the authors: Quantification of nucleated cells was approximated via reference gene primer amplification. Repertoires were generated with immunoSEQ multiplex PCR, while TCRdb's copy carries only in-frame clones and drops some. V, J and clone size are taken as reported in that table, and D and trimming were inferred from the DNA itself. Of 70,000 to 75,000 clones listed, roughly 85% are singletons. The sequencing sample was made of peripheral blood. The V gene is TRBV29-1, the J gene TRBJ1-6; D not resolved. The receptor was derived from a human donor in a cohort sampled during active COVID-19. CDR3 in amino acids: CSVGEPNSPLHF. Written as DNA, the CDR3 is TGCAGCGTCGGGGAGCCCAATTCACCCCTCCACTTT.